Shown below are 17 T cell receptor beta chains from a single sample sequenced in a study of blood T cells in healthy people across ages. A J-beta primer mix and a sample-barcoded 5' primer were used in a second PCR of roughly 7 to 12 cycles. TCRdb re-called the 5' RACE reads with MiXCR, one entry per CDR3 protein. The table lists around 990,000 distinct CDR3 sequences, 30% to 40% of them singletons. The sample was blood. The receptors originated from a man aged 18 to 30 in good health.

This clonotype was seen ten or more times. V gene TRBV12-3 or TRBV12-4 combines with J gene TRBJ1-2, with D unresolved. The CDR3 is 13 amino acids. The V gene lost 2 bases and the J gene lost 4 bases, with 8 bases spanning the gap. Here the CDR3 DNA reads TGTGCCAGCAGTTTACAATCCATCTATGGCTACACCTTC. Amino acids: CASSLQSIYGYTF.

The chain links TRBV20-1 to TRBJ2-2; D is perhaps TRBD1 (6 bases). V lost 3 bases and J lost 5, with 10 bases in between. The CDR3 totals 13 residues. Germline V CDR1 and CDR2: DFQATT, SNEGSKA (reference sequence). The CDR3 protein is CSASLTGTGELFF. For the CDR3, the DNA is TGCAGTGCTAGCCTCACAGGGACCGGGGAGCTGTTTTTT.

There are a few counts of this clonotype. V is TRBV2 and J is TRBJ1-2; D gene ambiguous. Germline V lookup: CDR1 SNHLY, CDR2 FYNNEI. Trimming took off 3 bases at V and 7 bases at J, with 15 bases between the two ends. CDR3 length: 14 residues. The CDR3 here is CASSEGPKSSGYTF. In DNA, the CDR3 is TGTGCCAGCAGTGAGGGTCCCAAGAGTAGTGGCTACACCTTC.

This clonotype occurred a few times. The chain recombines TRBV5-1 with TRBJ2-1; TRBD1 matches 7 bases. Germline CDR1 is SGHRS and CDR2 is YFSETQ. CDR3 size: 14 residues. The trim removed 6 bases at V and 3 bases at J, leaving 6 bases unmatched. For the CDR3, the DNA is TGCGCCAGCACCCTAGACAGGGACTACAATGAGCAGTTCTTC. It specifies CASTLDRDYNEQFF.

Only one count was recorded for this clonotype. This sequence joins TRBV7-2 and TRBJ2-1, with 9 positions matching TRBD2. This CDR3 is built from 13 residues. Germline V gene lookup returns CDR1 SGHTA and CDR2 FQGNSA. The trim removed 8 bases at V and 3 bases at J, leaving 2 bases unmatched. The CDR3 sequence is CASASGIYNEQFF. The CDR3 DNA sequence: TGTGCCAGCGCTAGCGGGATCTACAATGAGCAGTTCTTC. Full variable domain (remainder filled in from reference TRBV7-2 and TRBJ2-1): GAGVSQSPSNKVTEKGKDVELRCDPISGHTALYWYRQSLGQGLEFLIYFQGNSAPDKSGLPSDRFSAERTGGSVSTLTIQRTQQEDSAVYLCASASGIYNEQFFGPGTRLTVL.

This clonotype was seen only a few times. The chain couples TRBV3-1 to TRBJ2-4, with D perhaps matching TRBD2 (6 bases). This CDR3 region has 17 residues. Germline V gene lookup returns CDR1 LGHDT and CDR2 YNNKEL (reference sequence). V was trimmed by 1 base and J by 0 bases, leaving 13 bases between them. The CDR3 region is CASSQAGVILAKNIQYF. The CDR3 nucleotides read TGTGCCAGCAGCCAAGCGGGGGTGATACTAGCCAAAAACATTCAGTACTTC.

Comments on this clonotype: A much larger clone is a single base away; this may be a read error. This chain joins TRBV12-3 or TRBV12-4 and TRBJ2-5; D remains unclear. The V end lost 6 bases, the J end lost 1 base, and 6 bases lay between the germline ends. This CDR3 is built from 12 residues. The CDR3 nucleotides read TGTGCCAGCAGATACTCCCAAGAGACCCAGTACTTC. It encodes CASRYSQETQYF.

V gene TRBV24-1 combines with J gene TRBJ2-4, with TRBD1 identical over 8 bases. The length of the CDR3 is 15 residues. Germline loops: CDR1 KGHDR, CDR2 SFDVKD. V was clipped by 10 bases and J by 6 bases; unmatched bases: 13. The CDR3, as DNA: TGTGCCACAGACGGGCAGGACAGGGACCTAAACATTCAGTACTTC. Translated: CATDGQDRDLNIQYF.

This clonotype came up a few times. The chain recombines TRBV9 with TRBJ1-6; possible D gene TRBD1, 5 bases. Trimming stripped 4 bases from V and 9 bases from J, with 14 bases between. The CDR3 runs to 14 residues. The germline CDR1 and CDR2 sequences are SGDLS and YYNGEE. CDR3 residues: CASSSGGLGSPLHF. CDR3 sequence (DNA): TGTGCCAGCAGCTCGGGGGGTTTGGGTTCACCCCTCCACTTT.

This CDR3 reads CSVSRGNQPQHF. CDR3 in DNA: TGCAGCGTAAGTAGGGGAAATCAGCCCCAGCATTTT. The rearrangement uses TRBV29-1 and TRBJ1-5; tentative D call: TRBD1 (5 bases). CDR3 length equals 12 residues. The V and J ends lost 6 bases and 4 bases respectively, with 10 bases between them. CDR1 and CDR2 from the germline V gene are SQVTM and ANQGSEA.

This clonotype was found a few times. This rearrangement joins TRBV25-1 to TRBJ2-4, with 9 bases aligning to TRBD2. The V gene end was trimmed by 3 bases and the J gene end by 0 bases; junction bases not matched to a gene: 3. The germline V gene encodes CDR1 MGHDK and CDR2 SYGVNS. The CDR3 runs to 16 residues. CDR3 coding DNA: TGTGCCAGCAGTGACAGTAGCGGGGGAGCCAAAAACATTCAGTACTTC. As protein: CASSDSSGGAKNIQYF.

This clonotype was recorded a few times. V usage is TRBV3-1 and J usage is TRBJ2-5, with no clear D. V was shortened by 4 bases and J by 4 bases, with 13 bases between the two germline ends. Germline V gene data show CDR1 as LGHDT and CDR2 as YNNKEL (reference sequence). This CDR3 comprises 14 residues. CDR3 region: CASSPGGSPETQYF. The CDR3 bases are TGTGCCAGCAGCCCCGGCGGTTCCCCAGAGACCCAGTACTTC.

To note about this clonotype: One end of the junction does not line up with germline, which may come from a read error. The V gene is TRBV5-1, the J gene TRBJ2-3; 8 bases agree with TRBD2. The CDR3 covers 15 residues. CDR1 and CDR2 from the germline V gene are SGHRS and YFSETQ. CDR3 residues: CASSPGGVNTDMQYF. DNA of the CDR3: TGCGCCAGCAGCCCCGGGGGGGTGAACACAGATATGCAGTATTTT.

The gene calls are TRBV20-1 and TRBJ1-5, with 7 bases aligning to TRBD1. The germline CDR1 and CDR2 sequences are DFQATT and SNEGSKA (reference sequence). V trimming: 6 bases; J trimming: 3 bases; junction bases outside the gene matches: 5. The CDR3 consists of 13 residues. The CDR3 DNA reads TGCAGTGCAACCGGGACAGACAATCAGCCCCAGCATTTT. This translates into CSATGTDNQPQHF.

This chain links TRBV27 with TRBJ2-1; 8 bases align to TRBD1. Germline V lookup: CDR1 MNHEY, CDR2 SMNVEV (reference sequence). The J segment lost 7 bases and the V segment lost 2 bases, leaving 7 bases of the junction unmatched. The CDR3 spans 15 residues. As DNA, the CDR3 is TGTGCCAGCAGTTTAGGACAGGGTATGGGGAATGAGCAGTTCTTC. Protein sequence: CASSLGQGMGNEQFF.

As to this clonotype: A much larger clone sits a single nucleotide away, making a read error possible. V gene TRBV29-1 combines with J gene TRBJ2-7; no definite D call. The V gene's germline CDR1 is SQVTM and CDR2 ANQGSEA. Trimming took off 4 bases at V and 2 bases at J, with 9 bases between the two ends. The CDR3 runs 12 residues. The DNA for the CDR3 is TGCAGCGTTGGCGGCAGAGCCTACGAGCAGTACTTC. Protein: CSVGGRAYEQYF.

As regards this clonotype: This may stem from a read error, because a much larger clone lies one nucleotide away. This chain connects TRBV12-3 or TRBV12-4 to TRBJ2-5; D is possibly TRBD2 (5 bases). With the DNA end fitting TRBJ2-7 better, the J assignment may be wrong. The CDR3 loop spans 15 amino acids. CDR3: CAGSSDDIGVYEQYF. The CDR3 DNA is TGTGCCGGCAGTTCGGACGACATCGGGGTGTACGAGCAGTACTTC.